Listed below are T cell receptor beta chains from one sample, sequenced in a study of cytomegalovirus exposure and HLA in healthy donors. TCRdb keeps only in-frame clones here, not all; method: immunoSEQ multiplex PCR. The top ten clones hold 0.75% to 0.9% of a sample with approximately 170,000 clones, 80% to 90% of them seen once. The specimen sequenced was PBMCs. These receptors were obtained from a woman aged 18-35 years in good health and CMV-seronegative. CDR3s include the opening cysteine and the closing phenylalanine or tryptophan.

V	J	CDR3
TRBV28	TRBJ2-1	CASSPTSGSRYNEQFF
TRBV5-1	TRBJ2-3	CASFSTPSTDTQYF
TRBV7-2	TRBJ2-1	CASSLSAGDGFEQFF
TRBV7-2	TRBJ2-1	CASSKTSGQGLEQFF
TRBV4-3	TRBJ2-7	CASSQGTGWDYEQYF
TRBV15	TRBJ1-2	CATSRDTGEGYGYTF
TRBV11-2	TRBJ2-7	CASSSPGTGSREQYF
TRBV7-9	TRBJ1-3	CASSLSGTIYF
TRBV9	TRBJ2-5	CASSSQGGVSSETQYF
TRBV4-1	TRBJ1-5	CASSQVPYRGPQPQHF
TRBV28	TRBJ1-5	CASNPPQYQPQHF
TRBV25-1	TRBJ1-1	CASSDWTTEAFF
TRBV6-6	TRBJ1-5	CASSPRGGSNQPQHF
TRBV27	TRBJ2-7	CASRPQGAHSYEQYF
TRBV4-1	TRBJ1-2	CASSPQPGQGWAYTF
TRBV30	TRBJ2-7	CAWSPGGTGGFYEQYF
TRBV5-4	TRBJ2-7	CASSLERGSGYEQYF
TRBV7-8	TRBJ2-3	CASSSRGQGWDTQYF
TRBV7-9	TRBJ1-3	CASSYPGSGNTIYF
TRBV27	TRBJ2-3	CASSLQDTQYF
TRBV5-1	TRBJ2-3	CASSPQIAGGTDTQYF
TRBV28	TRBJ1-1	CASSFIRADTEAFF
TRBV6-4	TRBJ2-7	CASSVTSGSTYEQYF
TRBV7-2	TRBJ1-1	CASSSRRGNTEAFF
TRBV2	TRBJ2-7	CASLARDRVHEQYF
TRBV28	TRBJ2-3	CAVDWRGEGTDTQYF
TRBV11-2	TRBJ2-7	CASSPVARAGDYEQYF
TRBV18	TRBJ2-5	CASSPRDRGRETQYF
TRBV11-3	TRBJ2-3	CASSPLRVTDTQYF
TRBV28	TRBJ1-2	CASSPGPYGYTF
TRBV25-1	TRBJ1-5	CASSEGGQGVQPQHF
TRBV27	TRBJ2-5	CASLSWRETQYF
TRBV28	TRBJ2-1	CATSRAGGRDEQFF
TRBV7-2	TRBJ2-7	CASSPRQGAPYEQYF
TRBV21-1	TRBJ2-7	CASSKGLQYF
TRBV12-5	TRBJ2-7	CASGLNREGSYEQYF
TRBV2	TRBJ1-2	CASIRVAGDGRNGYTF
TRBV6-5	TRBJ1-1	CASSYIGTGEAFF
TRBV28	TRBJ2-2	CASQGSNLGGSGELFF
TRBV28	.	CASSLPGSYEQYF
TRBV7-9	TRBJ1-4	CASSEGGLEAEKLFF
TRBV7-9	TRBJ2-7	CASSLTDSRWSSYEQYF
TRBV4-1	TRBJ2-6	CASSHRPLAGNSGANVLTF
TRBV7-2	TRBJ1-2	CASKGEDRANGYTF
TRBV5-1	TRBJ2-7	CASSLGSSGSYYEQYF
TRBV27	TRBJ2-1	CASSLAILNNEQFF
TRBV4-3	TRBJ2-7	CASSQDFGDSLPAGTRRYEQYF
TRBV7-8	TRBJ2-7	CASSLGRAGAYEQYF
TRBV6-6	TRBJ2-2	CASRTIDTGELFF
TRBV19	TRBJ1-1	CASSFREGTEAFF
TRBV28	TRBJ1-1	CASSLKAPSGVTEAFF
TRBV12-5	TRBJ2-2	CASRGENTGELFF
TRBV5-4	TRBJ1-3	CASSLGTGVSSGNTIYF
TRBV7-2	TRBJ2-7	CASSLGFLAGVLGEQYF
TRBV7-9	TRBJ1-5	CASSFGQGMEPQHF
TRBV13	.	CASSPSNIAGSSYEQYF
TRBV29-1	TRBJ2-7	CSVLGRGGSYEQYF